A single sample gave rise to the 15 T cell receptor beta chains below, sequenced in a study of blood T cell repertoires in COVID-19. Sequencing used immunoSEQ multiplex PCR; TCRdb keeps in-frame clones, though not all of them. Of about 13,000 clones listed, about 88% are singletons. Sequencing was carried out using peripheral blood. The receptors stem from a human donor in a cohort sampled during active COVID-19.

The rearrangement uses TRBV2 and TRBJ2-7, with 15 bases fitting TRBD2. The CDR3 is 17 residues long. Trimming at V came to 3 bases and at J to 0 bases, leaving 3 bases not matched to a gene. Germline lookup yields CDR1 SNHLY and CDR2 FYNNEI. CDR3 sequence: CASSDGTSGGPSYEQYF. The CDR3 nucleotides read TGTGCCAGCAGTGACGGGACTAGCGGGGGGCCCTCCTACGAGCAGTACTTC. Full variable domain (missing parts from reference TRBV2 and TRBJ2-7): EPEVTQTPSHQVTQMGQEVILRCVPISNHLYFYWYRQILGQKVEFLVSFYNNEISEKSEIFDDQFSVERPDGSNFTLKIRSTKLEDSAMYFCASSDGTSGGPSYEQYFGPGTRLTVT.

The chain links TRBV7-8 to TRBJ2-1, with 7 bases identical to TRBD2. The V and J ends lost 5 bases and 3 bases, in that order; junction bases with no gene match: 10. The CDR3 loop spans 16 amino acids. The germline CDR1 and CDR2 sequences are SGHVS and FQNEAQ. CDR3 sequence (DNA): TGTGCCAGCAGCCGCGTGCGGGGGAACGGCTACAATGAGCAGTTCTTC. This encodes CASSRVRGNGYNEQFF.

The V gene is TRBV24-1, the J gene TRBJ2-2; 10 positions match TRBD1. The CDR3 is made up of 15 amino acids. Trimming cost V 7 bases and J 3 bases; bases outside gene matches: 4. In germline, CDR1 is KGHDR, CDR2 SFDVKD. CDR3 nucleotide sequence: TGTGCCACCAGAACTGGACAGGGGGACACCGGGGAGCTGTTTTTT. Translating it yields CATRTGQGDTGELFF.

The genes are TRBV6-2 or TRBV6-3 and TRBJ1-2, with 8 bases lining up with TRBD1. The CDR3 sequence is 14 residues long. J lost 4 bases, V lost 6 bases, and 7 bases had no gene match. Germline-derived CDR1 and CDR2 are MNHEY and SVGEGT. CDR3 sequence (DNA): TGTGCCAGCAGCTTAGGGACAGGCCTCTATGGCTACACCTTC. This gives the protein CASSLGTGLYGYTF.

The chain is built from TRBV11-3 and TRBJ2-1; 7 bases are a match to TRBD1. V lost 5 bases to trimming and J lost 2 bases; unmatched junction nucleotides: 6. The CDR3 is made up of 15 amino acids. Per germline, CDR1 SGHNT and CDR2 YENEEA. CDR3 sequence (DNA): TGTGCCAGCAGCGTCCGGGACAGCCCCTACAATGAGCAGTTCTTC. Residues: CASSVRDSPYNEQFF.

The chain is built from TRBV11-2 and TRBJ2-1, with D perhaps TRBD1 (5 bases). V lost 7 bases to trimming and J lost 0 bases, with 13 bases between them. The CDR3 has 15 amino acids. CDR1 is SGHAT and CDR2 is FQNNGV in the germline V gene. In DNA form, the CDR3 reads TGTGCCAGCACAGGGCTGAAACTCTCCTACAATGAGCAGTTCTTC. As protein: CASTGLKLSYNEQFF.

This clone was observed a handful of times. The chain couples TRBV19 to TRBJ1-1; the D gene is possibly TRBD1 (5 bases). The V gene's germline CDR1 is LNHDA and CDR2 SQIVND (reference sequence). The germline V and J ends were trimmed by 5 bases and 5 bases, with 15 bases remaining between them. The CDR3 runs 14 residues. In DNA, the CDR3 is TGTGCCAGTAGTGGGCCCAGGGTCGGAACTGAAGCTTTCTTT. It yields the protein CASSGPRVGTEAFF.

The chain uses TRBV2 and TRBJ1-2; D gene unclear. V lost 1 base and J 4 bases, leaving 7 bases between the germline ends. CDR1 is SNHLY, CDR2 FYNNEI, per germline. The length of the CDR3 is 13 residues. The CDR3 nucleotides are TGTGCCAGCAGTGAAGAGAACGGCTATGGCTACACCTTC. Protein sequence: CASSEENGYGYTF.

This chain links TRBV7-2 with TRBJ2-2; 7 bases fit TRBD2. Germline CDR1 is SGHTA and CDR2 is FQGNSA. This CDR3 is built from 16 residues. The junction had 8 bases not matched to a gene; V was cut back by 5 bases and J by 2 bases. The CDR3 bases are TGTGCCAGCAGCACGAGGGGAGGGATTAACACCGGGGAGCTGTTTTTT. It encodes CASSTRGGINTGELFF. Full variable domain (missing parts from reference TRBV7-2 and TRBJ2-2): GAGVSQSPSNKVTEKGKDVELRCDPISGHTALYWYRQSLGQGLEFLIYFQGNSAPDKSGLPSDRFSAERTGGSVSTLTIQRTQQEDSAVYLCASSTRGGINTGELFFGEGSRLTVL.

The V and J genes are TRBV6-2 or TRBV6-3 and TRBJ1-1; TRBD1 agrees at 7 bases. This CDR3 has 16 amino acids. The ends lost 5 bases at V and 1 base at J; junction bases unmatched: 10. CDR1 is MNHEY, CDR2 SVGEGT, per germline. CDR3 sequence (DNA): TGTGCCAGCAGTACCACAGGGGAAATTCGGAACACTGAAGCTTTCTTT. Encoded protein: CASSTTGEIRNTEAFF.

This chain uses TRBV27 with TRBJ2-1; the match to TRBD1 covers 7 bases. Germline V gene data show CDR1 as MNHEY and CDR2 as SMNVEV (reference sequence). V lost 3 bases and J lost 3; bases outside the gene matches: 2. The CDR3 runs to 14 residues. CDR3 protein: CASSFTGDYNEQFF. The CDR3 region has the DNA TGTGCCAGCAGTTTTACAGGGGACTACAATGAGCAGTTCTTC.

The chain has TRBV30 and TRBJ2-3; D is perhaps TRBD2 (6 bases). Germline lookup yields CDR1 GTSNPN and CDR2 SVGIG (reference sequence). V was pared by 3 bases and J by 4 bases, with 14 bases between. CDR3 size: 14 residues. In DNA, the CDR3 is TGTGCCTGGAGCCGGGTCGGGGGTGCAGATACGCAGTATTTT. Amino acids: CAWSRVGGADTQYF.

The chain couples TRBV24-1 to TRBJ1-2; TRBD1 matches at 7 bases. The length of the CDR3 is 13 residues. J gave up 7 bases and V 4 bases, and 5 bases lay outside the gene matches. Germline CDR1 KGHDR, CDR2 SFDVKD. CDR3 residues: CATSDTGEAGYTF. Here the CDR3 DNA reads TGTGCCACCAGTGACACAGGGGAGGCTGGCTACACCTTC.

The gene calls are TRBV18 and TRBJ2-2; 8 nucleotides agree with TRBD1. V was clipped by 2 bases and J by 4 bases; unmatched bases: 6. Germline loops: CDR1 KGHSH, CDR2 LQKENI. The CDR3 sequence is 16 residues long. The CDR3, as DNA: TGTGCCAGCTCACCAAGGACAGGGAGTCGCACCGGGGAGCTGTTTTTT. Protein product: CASSPRTGSRTGELFF.

This rearrangement joins TRBV6-2 or TRBV6-3 to TRBJ1-1; D is undetermined. Per germline, CDR1 MNHEY and CDR2 SVGEGT. The V and J ends lost 2 bases and 1 base respectively, with 17 bases between them. The CDR3 has 17 residues. The CDR3 sequence: CASSYPQALETNTEAFF. In nucleotides, the CDR3 is TGTGCCAGCAGTTACCCTCAGGCGTTAGAGACGAACACTGAAGCTTTCTTT.